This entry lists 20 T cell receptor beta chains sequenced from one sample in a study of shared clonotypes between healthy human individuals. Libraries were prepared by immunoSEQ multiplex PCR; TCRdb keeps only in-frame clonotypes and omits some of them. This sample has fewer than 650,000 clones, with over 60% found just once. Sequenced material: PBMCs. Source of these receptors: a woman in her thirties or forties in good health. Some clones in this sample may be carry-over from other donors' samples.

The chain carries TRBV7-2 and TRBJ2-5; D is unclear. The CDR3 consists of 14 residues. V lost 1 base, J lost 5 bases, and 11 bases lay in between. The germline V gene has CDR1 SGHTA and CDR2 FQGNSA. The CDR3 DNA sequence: TGTGCCAGCAGCTTAGTCGAGCGTCAGGAGACCCAGTACTTC. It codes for CASSLVERQETQYF.

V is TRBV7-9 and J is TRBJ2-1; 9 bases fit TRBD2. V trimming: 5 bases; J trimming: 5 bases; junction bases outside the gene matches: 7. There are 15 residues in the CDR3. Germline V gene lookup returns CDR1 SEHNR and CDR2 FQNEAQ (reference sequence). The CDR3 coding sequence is TGTGCCAGCAGCCGGGCGGGAGGGGTCCACAATGAGCAGTTCTTC. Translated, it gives CASSRAGGVHNEQFF.

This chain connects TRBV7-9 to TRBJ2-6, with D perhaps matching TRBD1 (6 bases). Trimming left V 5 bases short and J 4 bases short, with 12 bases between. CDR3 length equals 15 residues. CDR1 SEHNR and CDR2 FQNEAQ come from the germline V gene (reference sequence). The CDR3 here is CASSPDGTGANVLTF. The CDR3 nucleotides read TGTGCCAGCAGCCCGGACGGGACAGGGGCCAACGTCCTGACTTTC.

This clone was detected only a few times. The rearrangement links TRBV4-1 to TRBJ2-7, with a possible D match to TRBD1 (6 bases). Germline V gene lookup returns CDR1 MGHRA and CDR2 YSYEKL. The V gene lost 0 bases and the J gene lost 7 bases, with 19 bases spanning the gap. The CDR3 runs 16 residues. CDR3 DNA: TGCGCCAGCAGCCAAGATAGAACAGGGTACACTAGTGAGCAGTACTTC. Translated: CASSQDRTGYTSEQYF.

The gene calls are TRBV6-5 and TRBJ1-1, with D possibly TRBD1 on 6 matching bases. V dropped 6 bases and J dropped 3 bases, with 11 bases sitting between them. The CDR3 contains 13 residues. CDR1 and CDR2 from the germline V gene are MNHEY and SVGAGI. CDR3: CASSPDSHTEAFF. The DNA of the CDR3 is TGTGCCAGCAGCCCGGACAGCCACACTGAAGCTTTCTTT.

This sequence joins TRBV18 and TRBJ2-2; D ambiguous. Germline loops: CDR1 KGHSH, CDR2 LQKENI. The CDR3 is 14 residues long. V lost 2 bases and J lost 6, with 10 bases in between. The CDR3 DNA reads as TGTGCCAGCTCACCAATCAGTCCTCCCGGGGAGCTGTTTTTT. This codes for CASSPISPPGELFF.

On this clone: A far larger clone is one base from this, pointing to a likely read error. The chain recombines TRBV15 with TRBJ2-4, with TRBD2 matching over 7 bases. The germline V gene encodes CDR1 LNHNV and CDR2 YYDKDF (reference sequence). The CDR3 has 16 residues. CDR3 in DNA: TGTGCCACCAGCAGGAGCGGGGAAGTAGCCAAAACCATTCAGTACTTC. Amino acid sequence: CATSRSGEVAKTIQYF.

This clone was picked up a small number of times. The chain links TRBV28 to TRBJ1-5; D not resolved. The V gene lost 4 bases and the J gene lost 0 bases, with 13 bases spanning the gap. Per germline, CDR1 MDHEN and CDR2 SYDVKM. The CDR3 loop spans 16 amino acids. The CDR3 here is CASSSNDIISNQPQHF. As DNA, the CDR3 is TGTGCCAGCAGTTCAAATGACATAATTAGCAATCAGCCCCAGCATTTT.

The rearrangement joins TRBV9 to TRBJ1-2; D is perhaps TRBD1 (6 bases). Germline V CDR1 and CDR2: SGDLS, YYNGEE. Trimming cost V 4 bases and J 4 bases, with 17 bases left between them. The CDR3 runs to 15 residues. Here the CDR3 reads CASSPRTVSFYGYTF. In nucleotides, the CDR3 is TGTGCCAGCAGCCCCCGGACAGTAAGCTTCTATGGCTACACCTTC. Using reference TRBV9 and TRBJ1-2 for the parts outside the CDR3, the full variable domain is DSGVTQTPKHLITATGQRVTLRCSPRSGDLSVYWYQQSLDQGLQFLIQYYNGEERAKGNILERFSAQQFPDLHSELNLSSLELGDSALYFCASSPRTVSFYGYTFGSGTRLTVV.

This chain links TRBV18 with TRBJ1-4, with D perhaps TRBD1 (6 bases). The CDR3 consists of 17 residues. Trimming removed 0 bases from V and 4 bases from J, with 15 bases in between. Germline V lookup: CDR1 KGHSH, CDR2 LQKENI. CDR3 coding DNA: TGTGCCAGCTCACCACCCCACAGGGTTGTCGGTAATGAAAAACTGTTTTTT. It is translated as CASSPPHRVVGNEKLFF.

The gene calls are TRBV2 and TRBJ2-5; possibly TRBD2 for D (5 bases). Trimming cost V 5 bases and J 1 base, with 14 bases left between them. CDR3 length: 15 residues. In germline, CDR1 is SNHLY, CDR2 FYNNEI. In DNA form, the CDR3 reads TGTGCCAGCAGTCTTACCCGGGATCTCCAAGAGACCCAGTACTTC. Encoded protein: CASSLTRDLQETQYF.

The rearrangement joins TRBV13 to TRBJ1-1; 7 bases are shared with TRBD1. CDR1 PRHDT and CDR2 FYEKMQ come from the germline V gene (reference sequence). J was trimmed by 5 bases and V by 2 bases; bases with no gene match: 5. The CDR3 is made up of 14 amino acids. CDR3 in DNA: TGTGCCAGCAGCTTACAGGGGGTGAGGACTGAAGCTTTCTTT. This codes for CASSLQGVRTEAFF.

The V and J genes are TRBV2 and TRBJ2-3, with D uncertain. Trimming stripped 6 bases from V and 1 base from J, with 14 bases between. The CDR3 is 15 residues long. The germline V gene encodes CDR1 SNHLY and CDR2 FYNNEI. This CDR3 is CASSQKAVGTDTQYF. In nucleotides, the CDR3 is TGTGCCAGCAGCCAGAAAGCCGTCGGCACAGATACGCAGTATTTT.

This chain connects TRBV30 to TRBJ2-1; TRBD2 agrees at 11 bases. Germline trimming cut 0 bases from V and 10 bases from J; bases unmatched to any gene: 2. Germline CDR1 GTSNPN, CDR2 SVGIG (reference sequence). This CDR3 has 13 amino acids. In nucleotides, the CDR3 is TGTGCCTGGAGTGTCACTAGCGGGAGCGAGCAGTTCTTC. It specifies CAWSVTSGSEQFF.

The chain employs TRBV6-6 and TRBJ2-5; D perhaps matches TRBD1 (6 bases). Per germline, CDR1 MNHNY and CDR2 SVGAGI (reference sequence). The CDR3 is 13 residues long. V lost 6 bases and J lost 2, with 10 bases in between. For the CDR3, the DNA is TGTGCCAGCAGCCGGACAGTACAAGAGACCCAGTACTTC. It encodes CASSRTVQETQYF.

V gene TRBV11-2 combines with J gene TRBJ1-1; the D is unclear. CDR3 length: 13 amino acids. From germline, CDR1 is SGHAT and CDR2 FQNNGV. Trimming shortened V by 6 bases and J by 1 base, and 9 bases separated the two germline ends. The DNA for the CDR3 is TGTGCCAGCAGTTCCACATCGAACACTGAAGCTTTCTTT. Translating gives CASSSTSNTEAFF. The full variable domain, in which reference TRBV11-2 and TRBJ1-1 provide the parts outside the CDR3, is EAGVAQSPRYKIIEKRQSVAFWCNPISGHATLYWYQQILGQGPKLLIQFQNNGVVDDSQLPKDRFSAERLKGVDSTLKIQPAKLEDSAVYLCASSSTSNTEAFFGQGTRLTVV.

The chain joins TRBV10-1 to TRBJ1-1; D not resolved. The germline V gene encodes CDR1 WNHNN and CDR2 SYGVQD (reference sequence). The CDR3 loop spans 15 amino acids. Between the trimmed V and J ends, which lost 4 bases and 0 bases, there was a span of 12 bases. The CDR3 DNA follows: TGCGCCAGCAGTGTTAAAGCGGCAATGAACACTGAAGCTTTCTTT. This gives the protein CASSVKAAMNTEAFF.

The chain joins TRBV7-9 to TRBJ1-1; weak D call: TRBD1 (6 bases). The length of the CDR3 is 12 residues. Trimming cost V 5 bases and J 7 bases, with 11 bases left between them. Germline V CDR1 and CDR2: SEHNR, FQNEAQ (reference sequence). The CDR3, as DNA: TGTGCCAGCAGCCCAACAGGGCTTGAAGCTTTCTTT. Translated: CASSPTGLEAFF.

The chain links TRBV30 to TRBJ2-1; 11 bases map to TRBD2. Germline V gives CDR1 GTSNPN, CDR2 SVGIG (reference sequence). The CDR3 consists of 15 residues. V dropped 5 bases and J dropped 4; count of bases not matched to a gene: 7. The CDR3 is CAWGPGLAVYNEQFF. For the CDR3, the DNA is TGTGCCTGGGGCCCGGGACTAGCGGTATACAATGAGCAGTTCTTC. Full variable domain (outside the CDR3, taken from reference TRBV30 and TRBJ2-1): SQTIHQWPATLVQPVGSPLSLECTVEGTSNPNLYWYRQAAGRGLQLLFYSVGIGQISSEVPQNLSASRPQDRQFILSSKKLLLSDSGFYLCAWGPGLAVYNEQFFGPGTRLTVL.

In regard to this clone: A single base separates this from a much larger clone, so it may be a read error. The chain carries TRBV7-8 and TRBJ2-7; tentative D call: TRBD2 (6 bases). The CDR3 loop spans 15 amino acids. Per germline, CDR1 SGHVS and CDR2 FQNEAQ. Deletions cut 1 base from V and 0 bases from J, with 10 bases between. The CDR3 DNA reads TGTGCCAGCAGCTTAGGGGCCGGGAGCTCCTACGAGCAGTACTTC. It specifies CASSLGAGSSYEQYF.